The sample holds one count of the clone carrying this T cell receptor (beta chain). The CDR3 runs to 16 residues. V was clipped by 8 bases and J by 0 bases; unmatched bases: 5. Germline assignment: CDR1 SNHLY and CDR2 FYNNEI. The sample is drawn from a study of chemoradiotherapy in HPV16-positive cancers. Clones were sequenced by immunoSEQ multiplex PCR, and TCRdb holds only the in-frame ones, with some missing. The sample includes roughly 25,000 clones, about 90% of them seen just once. This clonotype originated in a human donor with HPV-associated anogenital cancer. The chain has TRBV2 and TRBJ1-6; 9 nucleotides line up with TRBD1. The material was blood, obtained from a patient who underwent chemoradiotherapy. CDR3 bases: TGTGCCAGCTCCCCGGGACAGGGCTCCTATAATTCACCCCTCCACTTT. This encodes CASSPGQGSYNSPLHF.